This TCR beta chain was identified in a study of identical twins. Healthy Caucasians were all of the donors. Germline V gene data show CDR1 as SGHRS and CDR2 as YFSETQ. The V and J ends lost 1 base and 0 bases, in that order; junction bases with no gene match: 3. This CDR3 has 16 amino acids. This clonotype was observed a few times. TCRdb redid the calling of the 5' RACE reads with MiXCR, one entry per CDR3 protein. The sample has around 480,000 distinct CDR3 sequences, roughly an eighth seen once; the top ten hold more than 0.8%. These same records also appear under a second study, on yellow fever vaccine responses in identical twins.

Sequenced: CD4+ T cells sorted from blood. The sequence was obtained from a young woman in good health. The genes are TRBV5-1 and TRBJ2-3; 9 nucleotides line up with TRBD1. CDR3 residues: CASSLRTGVSTDTQYF. The DNA for the CDR3 is TGCGCCAGCAGCTTGCGGACAGGGGTTAGCACAGATACGCAGTATTTT.